A single sample gave rise to the 18 T cell receptor beta chains below, sequenced in a study of shared clonotypes between healthy human individuals. Clones were read by immunoSEQ multiplex PCR, and TCRdb kept only the in-frame ones, dropping some. The top ten hold 1.5% to 2% of the sample, which has roughly 2.1 million clones, about 92% seen once. Naive CD8 cells were CD45RO-negative, positively selected for CCR7, excluding terminally differentiated effector memory CD45RA+ cells. Material for sequencing was naive CD8+ T cells from PBMCs. The receptors were gathered from a man younger than 35 in good health. Some clones in this sample may be carry-over from other donors' samples.

This sequence joins TRBV5-1 and TRBJ2-7, with 11 bases matching TRBD2. Germline V lookup: CDR1 SGHRS, CDR2 YFSETQ. The CDR3 extends over 16 amino acids. Losses at the gene ends were 1 base for V and 3 bases for J; bases not matched to a gene: 6. This CDR3 reads CASSLYGLAGGYEQYF. CDR3 bases: TGCGCCAGCAGCTTGTATGGGCTAGCGGGAGGCTACGAGCAGTACTTC.

The CDR3 here is CASRALDNGDTQYF. CDR3 bases: TGTGCCAGCAGAGCGCTAGACAACGGAGATACGCAGTATTTT. The rearrangement links TRBV5-4 to TRBJ2-3, with no clear D. Trimming removed 5 bases at V and 5 bases at J, with 15 bases between. This CDR3 has 14 amino acids. Germline assignment: CDR1 SGHNT and CDR2 YYREEE (reference sequence).

V is TRBV5-1 and J is TRBJ2-1; no reliable D call. CDR1 and CDR2 (germline): SGHRS, YFSETQ. V was shortened by 8 bases and J by 8 bases, with 11 bases between the two germline ends. CDR3 length: 11 amino acids. CDR3 protein: CASLQGDEQFF. CDR3 sequence (DNA): TGCGCCAGTCTCCAAGGCGATGAGCAGTTCTTC.

The gene calls are TRBV4-1 and TRBJ2-7; D uncertain. Trimming removed 0 bases from V and 3 bases from J, with 12 bases in between. Per the germline V gene, CDR1 is MGHRA and CDR2 is YSYEKL. CDR3 length: 15 residues. The DNA of the CDR3 is TGCGCCAGCAGCCAAGATCTCCCTGCACTCTACGAGCAGTACTTC. It specifies CASSQDLPALYEQYF.

The rearrangement joins TRBV18 to TRBJ2-1, with 10 bases lining up with TRBD2. Germline-derived CDR1 and CDR2 are KGHSH and LQKENI. V lost 3 bases and J lost 4; bases outside the gene matches: 12. The CDR3 is 18 residues long. The CDR3 nucleotides are TGTGCCAGCTCACCGGGGATCGGTTGGACTAGCGGTTACAATGAGCAGTTCTTC. Translation gives CASSPGIGWTSGYNEQFF.

CDR3 sequence: CASSKGVKGTGKSRRSYEQYF. In DNA, the CDR3 is TGTGCCAGCAGCAAAGGGGTAAAGGGGACAGGGAAAAGTCGACGGTCCTACGAGCAGTACTTC. The chain is built from TRBV21-1 and TRBJ2-7; TRBD1, the D gene given by the table, was not confirmed from the DNA. TRBV21-1 is annotated as a pseudogene. The CDR3 has 21 residues.

This clone has a single count. The CDR3 DNA sequence: TGTGCCATCAGACAGGGGGCCTACGAGCAGTACTTC. Translating it yields CAIRQGAYEQYF. V is TRBV21-1 and J is TRBJ2-7; the table names TRBD1, a call not compared with the DNA. TRBV21-1 is a pseudogene locus. CDR3 length equals 12 residues.

CDR3 region: CASSQVPRAEMNTEAFF. The CDR3 DNA reads as TGCGCCAGCAGCCAAGTCCCAAGGGCAGAAATGAACACTGAAGCTTTCTTT. The rearrangement joins TRBV4-1 to TRBJ1-1, with D unclear. V lost 1 base to trimming and J lost 0 bases, with 15 bases between them. Germline V gives CDR1 MGHRA, CDR2 YSYEKL. The CDR3 sequence is 17 residues long.

The genes are TRBV29-1 and TRBJ1-1; no clear D gene. Trimming removed 6 bases at V and 2 bases at J, with 4 bases between. Germline CDR1 reads SQVTM; CDR2 reads ANQGSEA. The CDR3 contains 10 residues. The CDR3 sequence: CSVFNTEAFF. The CDR3 nucleotides are TGCAGCGTCTTCAACACTGAAGCTTTCTTT. The complete variable domain, with remaining parts taken from reference TRBV29-1 and TRBJ1-1, reads SAVISQKPSRDICQRGTSLTIQCQVDSQVTMMFWYRQQPGQSLTLIATANQGSEATYESGFVIDKFPISRPNLTFSTLTVSNMSPEDSSIYLCSVFNTEAFFGQGTRLTVV.

The genes are TRBV28 and TRBJ1-4; D ambiguous. The V and J ends lost 3 bases and 2 bases respectively, with 7 bases between them. The CDR3 totals 14 residues. Germline V gene data show CDR1 as MDHEN and CDR2 as SYDVKM. The CDR3 sequence is CASSFRQTNEKLFF. CDR3 nucleotide sequence: TGTGCCAGCAGTTTTCGGCAGACTAATGAAAAACTGTTTTTT. The full variable domain, in which reference TRBV28 and TRBJ1-4 provide the parts outside the CDR3, is DVKVTQSSRYLVKRTGEKVFLECVQDMDHENMFWYRQDPGLGLRLIYFSYDVKMKEKGDIPEGYSVSREKKERFSLILESASTNQTSMYLCASSFRQTNEKLFFGSGTQLSVL.

Regarding this clone: The same CDR3 also results from other DNA sequences found in this sample. The chain has TRBV28 and TRBJ2-3, with D hard to call. The CDR3 covers 13 residues. V was shortened by 3 bases and J by 3 bases, with 7 bases between the two germline ends. The V gene's germline CDR1 is MDHEN and CDR2 SYDVKM. CDR3 in DNA: TGTGCCAGCAGTTTTCTAGTGACAGATACGCAGTATTTT. Translated: CASSFLVTDTQYF. The variable domain in full, with the rest retrieved from reference TRBV28 and TRBJ2-3, is DVKVTQSSRYLVKRTGEKVFLECVQDMDHENMFWYRQDPGLGLRLIYFSYDVKMKEKGDIPEGYSVSREKKERFSLILESASTNQTSMYLCASSFLVTDTQYFGPGTRLTVL.

With respect to this clone: The junction departs from the called germline gene at one end, perhaps through a read error. This rearrangement joins TRBV6-1 to TRBJ1-4; D ambiguous. The CDR3 is 16 residues long. Germline CDR1 reads MNHNS; CDR2 reads SASEGT. The CDR3 sequence: CASSEALEGTDEKLFF. CDR3 DNA: TGTGCCAGCAGTGAAGCGCTGGAGGGAACTGATGAAAAACTGTTTTTT.

Worth noting for this clone: Additional DNA sequences in this sample encode the identical CDR3. The chain links TRBV7-9 to TRBJ2-7; no reliable D call. The V gene's germline CDR1 is SEHNR and CDR2 FQNEAQ (reference sequence). The CDR3 has 12 residues. Trimming cost V 5 bases and J 1 base, with 6 bases left between them. The CDR3 coding sequence is TGTGCCAGCAGCCTGGGGTCCTACGAGCAGTACTTC. Translating gives CASSLGSYEQYF.

This clone was found once. The chain combines TRBV7-3 with TRBJ2-7, with 8 bases matching TRBD2. With 5 bases clipped from V and 6 bases from J, the junction kept 12 bases outside the gene matches. CDR1 is SGHTA, CDR2 FQGTGA, per germline. The CDR3 length is 15 residues. This chain's CDR3 is CASSSIAGSLAEQYF. As DNA, the CDR3 is TGTGCCAGCAGCAGTATAGCGGGATCTTTGGCCGAGCAGTACTTC.

In regard to this clone: Other nucleotide sequences in the sample specify the same CDR3. The rearrangement joins TRBV9 to TRBJ2-7, with TRBD2 matching over 9 bases. The CDR3 contains 13 residues. From germline, CDR1 is SGDLS and CDR2 YYNGEE. Unmatched junction bases numbered 0, after V lost 0 bases and J lost 5 bases. The CDR3, as DNA: TGTGCCAGCAGCGTAGGACTAGCGGACGAGCAGTACTTC. This gives the protein CASSVGLADEQYF.

The gene calls are TRBV5-4 and TRBJ2-7; 8 bases are a match to TRBD2. This CDR3 spans 16 amino acids. The germline V gene encodes CDR1 SGHNT and CDR2 YYREEE (reference sequence). V lost 4 bases and J lost 6; bases outside the gene matches: 15. Here the CDR3 DNA reads TGTGCCAGCAGCCTGCGTCGGGAAGCGGGAGTGGTCGAGCAGTACTTC. Translated: CASSLRREAGVVEQYF.

V is TRBV5-4 and J is TRBJ1-4; the D is unclear. The CDR3 has 13 residues. Germline loops: CDR1 SGHNT, CDR2 YYREEE (reference sequence). V was trimmed by 0 bases and J by 6 bases, leaving 6 bases between them. The CDR3 region is CASSLGRDEKLFF. Here the CDR3 DNA reads TGTGCCAGCAGCTTGGGGCGCGATGAAAAACTGTTTTTT.

This chain links TRBV15 with TRBJ2-1; 7 bases align to TRBD2. The V gene end was trimmed by 3 bases and the J gene end by 5 bases; junction bases not matched to a gene: 10. Germline CDR1 LNHNV, CDR2 YYDKDF (reference sequence). This CDR3 spans 16 amino acids. The CDR3 bases are TGTGCCACCAGCAGGGGGGGACTACAAGATAACAATGAGCAGTTCTTC. Its translation is CATSRGGLQDNNEQFF.